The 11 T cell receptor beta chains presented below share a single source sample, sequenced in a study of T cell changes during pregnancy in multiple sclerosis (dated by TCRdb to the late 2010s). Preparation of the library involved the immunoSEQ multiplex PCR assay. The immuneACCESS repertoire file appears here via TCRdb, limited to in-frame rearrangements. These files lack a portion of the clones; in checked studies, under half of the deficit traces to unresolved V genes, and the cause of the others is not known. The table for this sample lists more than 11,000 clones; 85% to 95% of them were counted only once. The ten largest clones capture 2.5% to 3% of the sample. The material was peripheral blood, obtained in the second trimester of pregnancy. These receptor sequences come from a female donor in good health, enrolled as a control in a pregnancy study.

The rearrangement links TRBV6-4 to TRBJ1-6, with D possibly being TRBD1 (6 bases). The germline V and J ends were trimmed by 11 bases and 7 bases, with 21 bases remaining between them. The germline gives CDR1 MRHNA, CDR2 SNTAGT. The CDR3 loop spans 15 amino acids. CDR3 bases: TGTGCCGTTCTCGAGAGCGGACAGTGGAATTCACCCCTCCACTTT. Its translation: CAVLESGQWNSPLHF.

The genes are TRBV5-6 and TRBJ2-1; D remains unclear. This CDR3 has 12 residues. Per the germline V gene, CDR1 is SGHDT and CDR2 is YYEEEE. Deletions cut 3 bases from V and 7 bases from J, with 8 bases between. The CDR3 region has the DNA TGTGCCAGCAGCTGGAGTAGGAATGAGCAGTTCTTC. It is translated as CASSWSRNEQFF. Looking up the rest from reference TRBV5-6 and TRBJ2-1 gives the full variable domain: DAGVTQSPTHLIKTRGQQVTLRCSPKSGHDTVSWYQQALGQGPQFIFQYYEEEERQRGNFPDRFSGHQFPNYSSELNVNALLLGDSALYLCASSWSRNEQFFGPGTRLTVL.

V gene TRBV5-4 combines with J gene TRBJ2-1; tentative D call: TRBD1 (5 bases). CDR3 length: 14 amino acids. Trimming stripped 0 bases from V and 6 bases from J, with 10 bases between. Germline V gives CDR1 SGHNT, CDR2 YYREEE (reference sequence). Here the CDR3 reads CASSLVGRVNEQFF. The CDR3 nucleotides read TGTGCCAGCAGCTTGGTCGGCAGGGTCAATGAGCAGTTCTTC.

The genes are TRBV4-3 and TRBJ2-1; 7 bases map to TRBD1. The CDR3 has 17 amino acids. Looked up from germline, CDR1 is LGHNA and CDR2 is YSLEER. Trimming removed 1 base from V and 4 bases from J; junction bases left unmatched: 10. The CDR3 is CASSQGPPGQKYNEQFF. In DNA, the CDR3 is TGCGCCAGCAGCCAAGGACCCCCGGGACAGAAATACAATGAGCAGTTCTTC.

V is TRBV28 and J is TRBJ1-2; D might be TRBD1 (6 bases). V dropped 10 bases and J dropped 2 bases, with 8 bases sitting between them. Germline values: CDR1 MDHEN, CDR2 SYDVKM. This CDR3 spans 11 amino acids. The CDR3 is CAIQGNYGYTF. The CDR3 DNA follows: TGTGCCATTCAGGGGAACTATGGCTACACCTTC.

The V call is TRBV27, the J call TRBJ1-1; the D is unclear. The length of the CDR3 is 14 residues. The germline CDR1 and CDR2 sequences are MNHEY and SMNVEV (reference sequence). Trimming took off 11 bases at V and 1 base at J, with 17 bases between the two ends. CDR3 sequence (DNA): TGTGCCGGCTGCTCGTCCGGGAGGAACACTGAAGCTTTCTTT. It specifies CAGCSSGRNTEAFF.

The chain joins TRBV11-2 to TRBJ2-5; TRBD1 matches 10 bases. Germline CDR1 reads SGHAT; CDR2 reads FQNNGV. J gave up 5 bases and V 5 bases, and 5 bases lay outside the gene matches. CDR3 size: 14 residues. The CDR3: CASSRQGAWETQYF. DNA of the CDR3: TGTGCCAGCAGCCGACAGGGGGCCTGGGAGACCCAGTACTTC.

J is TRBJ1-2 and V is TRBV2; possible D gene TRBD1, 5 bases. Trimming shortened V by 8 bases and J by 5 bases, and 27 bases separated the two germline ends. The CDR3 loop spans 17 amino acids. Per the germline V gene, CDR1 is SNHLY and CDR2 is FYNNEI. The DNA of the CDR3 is TGTGCCAGCGGGGAACAGGTCGGGAGGGGTAGCGGTTATGGCTACACCTTC. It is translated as CASGEQVGRGSGYGYTF.

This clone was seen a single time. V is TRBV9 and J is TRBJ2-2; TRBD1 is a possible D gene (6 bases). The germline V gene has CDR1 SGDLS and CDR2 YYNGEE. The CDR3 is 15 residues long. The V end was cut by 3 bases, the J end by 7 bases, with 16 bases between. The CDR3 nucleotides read TGTGCCAGCAGCGCCTATTTACAGGGAAACGGGGAGCTGTTTTTT. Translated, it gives CASSAYLQGNGELFF.

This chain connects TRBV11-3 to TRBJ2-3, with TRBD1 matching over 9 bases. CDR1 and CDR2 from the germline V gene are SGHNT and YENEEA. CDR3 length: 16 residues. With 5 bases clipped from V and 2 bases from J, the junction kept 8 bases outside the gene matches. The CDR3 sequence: CASSPRTGAHTDTQYF. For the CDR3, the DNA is TGTGCCAGCAGCCCCAGGACAGGGGCACACACAGATACGCAGTATTTT.

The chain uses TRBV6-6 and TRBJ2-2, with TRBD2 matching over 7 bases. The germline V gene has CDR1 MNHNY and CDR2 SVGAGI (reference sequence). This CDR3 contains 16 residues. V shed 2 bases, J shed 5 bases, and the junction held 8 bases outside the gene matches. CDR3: CASSYGRTRGTGELFF. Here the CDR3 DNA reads TGTGCCAGCAGTTACGGTCGGACTAGAGGGACCGGGGAGCTGTTTTTT.